This T cell receptor beta chain was sequenced during a study of blood T cells in healthy people across ages. Broader study findings: From one million sequenced T cells, diversity estimates were lower bounds. Older age went with lower TCR beta diversity per million T cells, in a roughly linear way. Both higher diversity and more naive CD4+ cells marked long-lived donors when set against aged donors.

About this clonotype itself: As yet, its antigen is unknown.

The authors ran a second PCR of roughly 6 to 11 cycles using a sample-barcoded 5' primer and a J-beta primer mix. All samples yielded 2.5 million or more CDR3-containing paired-end reads. TCRdb recomputed calls from the 5' RACE reads with MiXCR, one row per CDR3 protein. Of hundreds of thousands of distinct CDR3 sequences in the sample, about 20% are singletons; the top ten hold 20% to 25%. CDR3 length: 16 amino acids. The germline gives CDR1 SGHRS, CDR2 YFSETQ. Trimming cost V 4 bases and J 1 base; bases outside gene matches: 8. J is TRBJ2-5 and V is TRBV5-1; 9 positions match TRBD2. Source material: blood. The TCR sequence derives from a man in his sixties or seventies in good health. The CDR3 DNA is TGCGCCAGCAGCGTAACCGGGACTAGCACCCAAGAGACCCAGTACTTC. Translated: CASSVTGTSTQETQYF.